The clone carrying this TCR beta chain was observed a single time. What it recognizes is unknown. Noted treatment: roughly ten-day PBMC culture with coronavirus spike peptide pools or control peptides (ViraFEST assay). Sequenced with the Oncomine TCR Beta short-read assay was DNA taken from cultured CD4+ T cells. Genomic DNA was isolated from cultured CD4+ T cells. TCRdb processed the PCR reads anew with MiXCR; each CDR3 protein has one entry. The sample holds about 10,000 distinct CDR3 sequences, under 55% seen once. The data were taken from a study of vaccination and CD4 T cells after COVID-19. This CDR3 is 16 amino acids long. CDR1 is MNHNS, CDR2 SASEGT, per germline. V lost 6 bases to trimming and J lost 6 bases; unmatched junction nucleotides: 9.

The gene calls are TRBV6-1 and TRBJ2-2, with 11 bases matching TRBD2. Sequencing input: CD4+ T cells from blood, cultured in vitro. This sequence was found in a human donor who had recovered from COVID-19. DNA for the CDR3: TGTGCCAGCAGCCCCATTAGCGGGGGGGTACCCGGGGAGCTGTTTTTT. Its protein is CASSPISGGVPGELFF.